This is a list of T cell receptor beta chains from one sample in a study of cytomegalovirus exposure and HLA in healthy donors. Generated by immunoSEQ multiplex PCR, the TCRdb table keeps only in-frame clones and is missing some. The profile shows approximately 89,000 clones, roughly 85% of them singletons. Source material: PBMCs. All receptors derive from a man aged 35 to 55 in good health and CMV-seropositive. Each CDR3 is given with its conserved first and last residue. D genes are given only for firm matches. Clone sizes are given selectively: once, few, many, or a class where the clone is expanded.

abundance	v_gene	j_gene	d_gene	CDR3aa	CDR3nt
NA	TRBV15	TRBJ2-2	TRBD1	CATRDTGVPGELFF	TGTGCCACCAGGGATACAGGGGTCCCCGGGGAGCTGTTTTTT
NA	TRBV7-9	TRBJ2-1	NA	CASSGLSYPRDNEQFF	TGTGCCAGCAGCGGGCTCTCCTACCCGCGAGACAATGAGCAGTTCTTC
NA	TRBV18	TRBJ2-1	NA	CASSPQSSYNEQFF	TGTGCCAGCTCACCACAGAGCTCCTACAATGAGCAGTTCTTC
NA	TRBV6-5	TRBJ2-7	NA	CASSYSAGRSYEQYF	TGTGCCAGCAGTTACTCGGCGGGGCGCTCCTACGAGCAGTACTTC
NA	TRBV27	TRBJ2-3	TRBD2	CASMGGVRTDTQYF	TGTGCCAGCATGGGGGGGGTACGCACAGATACGCAGTATTTT
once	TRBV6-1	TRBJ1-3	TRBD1	CASRSGQSGNTIYF	TGTGCCAGCAGGTCGGGACAGTCTGGAAACACCATATATTTT
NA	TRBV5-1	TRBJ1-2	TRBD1	CASSLGQGEGGYTF	TGCGCCAGCAGCTTGGGACAGGGGGAGGGCGGCTACACCTTC
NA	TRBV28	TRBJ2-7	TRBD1	CASLGTEVYEQYF	TGTGCCAGCCTGGGGACAGAGGTCTACGAGCAGTACTTC
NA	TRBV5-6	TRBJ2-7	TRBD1	CASSLGQGPYEQYF	TGTGCCAGCAGCTTGGGACAGGGGCCCTACGAGCAGTACTTC
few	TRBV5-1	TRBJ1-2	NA	CASSFDSNYGYTF	TGCGCCAGCAGCTTCGACAGCAACTATGGCTACACCTTC
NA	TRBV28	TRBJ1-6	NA	CASSLEQGRSPLHF	TGTGCCAGCAGTTTAGAACAGGGTCGCTCACCCCTCCACTTT
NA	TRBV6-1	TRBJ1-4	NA	CASSRARGDEKLFF	TGTGCCAGCAGTAGAGCCAGGGGAGACGAAAAACTGTTTTTT
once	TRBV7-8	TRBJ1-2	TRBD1	CASSFSLTGVYGYTF	TGTGCCAGCAGCTTCTCCTTGACAGGGGTCTATGGCTACACCTTC